The 14 T cell receptor beta chains in this list originate from one sample, sequenced in a study of shared clonotypes between healthy human individuals. Generated by immunoSEQ multiplex PCR, the TCRdb table keeps only in-frame clones and is missing some. Of 950,000 to 1,300,000 clones in the sample, approximately 70% were seen once. Sequencing was performed on memory CD4+ T cells sorted from blood. Noted subset: CD45RA-negative fraction. Receptor source: a man in his late teens or twenties in good health.

V usage is TRBV5-4 and J usage is TRBJ2-1, with 9 bases that match TRBD2. Germline CDR1 and CDR2: SGHNT and YYREEE (reference sequence). The CDR3 has 18 amino acids. V dropped 1 base and J dropped 5; count of bases not matched to a gene: 13. The CDR3 reads CASSLRVLAGTGDNEQFF. The CDR3 DNA follows: TGTGCCAGCAGCTTGAGGGTTCTAGCGGGAACGGGGGACAATGAGCAGTTCTTC.

This clone was detected a few times. This rearrangement joins TRBV28 to TRBJ2-7; no clear D. Between the trimmed V and J ends, which lost 7 bases and 3 bases, there was a span of 13 bases. Germline loops: CDR1 MDHEN, CDR2 SYDVKM. The CDR3 is 13 amino acids. The CDR3 bases are TGTGCCAGCACTCCTTCCGCTGTCTACGAGCAGTACTTC. It yields the protein CASTPSAVYEQYF.

This clone appeared once. This sequence joins TRBV19 and TRBJ1-2; TRBD1 aligns across 9 bases. The V gene end was trimmed by 6 bases and the J gene end by 2 bases; junction bases not matched to a gene: 10. Germline V lookup: CDR1 LNHDA, CDR2 SQIVND (reference sequence). The CDR3 is 16 amino acids. CDR3 DNA sequence: TGTGCCAGTAGGCGTCAACAGGGGGCGCAAAACTATGGCTACACCTTC. It encodes CASRRQQGAQNYGYTF. The full variable domain, in which reference TRBV19 and TRBJ1-2 provide the parts outside the CDR3, is DGGITQSPKYLFRKEGQNVTLSCEQNLNHDAMYWYRQDPGQGLRLIYYSQIVNDFQKGDIAEGYSVSREKKESFPLTVTSAQKNPTAFYLCASRRQQGAQNYGYTFGSGTRLTVV.

The genes are TRBV19 and TRBJ2-3; no definite D call. CDR3 length: 13 amino acids. Germline V CDR1 and CDR2: LNHDA, SQIVND (reference sequence). V lost 4 bases to trimming and J lost 3 bases, with 8 bases between them. As DNA, the CDR3 is TGTGCCAGTAGTAAACTAATGACAGATACGCAGTATTTT. Translating it yields CASSKLMTDTQYF.

J is TRBJ1-2 and V is TRBV30; 7 bases are shared with TRBD1. CDR3 length: 12 amino acids. V was pared by 4 bases and J by 10 bases, with 9 bases of the junction left unmatched. The V gene's germline CDR1 is GTSNPN and CDR2 SVGIG (reference sequence). Here the CDR3 reads CAWNLDREVYTF. In DNA, the CDR3 is TGTGCCTGGAATCTAGACAGGGAGGTCTACACCTTC.

The rearrangement uses TRBV6-5 and TRBJ1-2; 8 nucleotides match TRBD1. The CDR3 contains 15 residues. In germline, CDR1 is MNHEY, CDR2 SVGAGI. V shed 2 bases and J 7 bases; nucleotides not matched to a gene: 9. DNA for the CDR3: TGTGCCAGCAGTTACCGAACGACAGGGGACGGTGGCTACACCTTC. It translates to CASSYRTTGDGGYTF.

This clone was seen once. The CDR3 spells CASSGPRQPQHF. The DNA for the CDR3 is TGTGCCAGCAGCGGACCCCGGCAGCCCCAGCATTTT. The chain recombines TRBV6-1 with TRBJ1-5, with D hard to call. Trimming pared 6 bases from V and 7 bases from J, leaving 10 bases between. The CDR3 is made up of 12 amino acids. The germline V gene has CDR1 MNHNS and CDR2 SASEGT.

The V and J genes are TRBV19 and TRBJ2-5; maybe TRBD1 (6 bases). There are 13 residues in the CDR3. V lost 4 bases to trimming and J lost 5 bases, with 11 bases between them. The germline gives CDR1 LNHDA, CDR2 SQIVND (reference sequence). The CDR3 DNA is TGTGCCAGTAGTAAGGCCAGGGGCGAGACCCAGTACTTC. It is translated as CASSKARGETQYF.

The CDR3 coding sequence is TGTGCCAGCAGTTACTTAGAGGGAAGGAGTGAAGCTTTCTTT. Its protein is CASSYLEGRSEAFF. The rearrangement uses TRBV6-5 and TRBJ1-1; no definite D call. Germline assignment: CDR1 MNHEY and CDR2 SVGAGI. This CDR3 has 14 residues. Trimming shortened V by 1 base and J by 7 bases, and 13 bases separated the two germline ends.

J is TRBJ2-1 and V is TRBV5-6, with a weak D call TRBD1 (5 bases). Germline V lookup: CDR1 SGHDT, CDR2 YYEEEE. The CDR3 runs to 14 residues. V was shortened by 0 bases and J by 8 bases, with 12 bases between the two germline ends. The CDR3 DNA is TGTGCCAGCAGCTTGGAAGTAGGGGCATATGAGCAGTTCTTC. As protein: CASSLEVGAYEQFF.

The chain links TRBV28 to TRBJ2-7; 7 positions match TRBD1. Per germline, CDR1 MDHEN and CDR2 SYDVKM. The CDR3 consists of 14 residues. After removal of 2 bases from V and 2 bases from J, the junction contained 3 bases not matched to a gene. The CDR3 sequence is CASSLPTGPYEQYF. The CDR3 DNA reads TGTGCCAGCAGTTTACCGACAGGGCCCTACGAGCAGTACTTC.

This clone has ten or more counts. This chain connects TRBV5-6 to TRBJ1-2; 12 bases agree with TRBD1. Germline CDR1 SGHDT, CDR2 YYEEEE. V shed 4 bases, J shed 8 bases, and the junction held 9 bases outside the gene matches. This CDR3 has 15 amino acids. CDR3 DNA: TGTGCCAGCAGCCAGGGACAGGGGGCTCTACGAGGCTACACCTTC. This encodes CASSQGQGALRGYTF. Filled out from reference TRBV5-6 and TRBJ1-2, the complete variable domain reads DAGVTQSPTHLIKTRGQQVTLRCSPKSGHDTVSWYQQALGQGPQFIFQYYEEEERQRGNFPDRFSGHQFPNYSSELNVNALLLGDSALYLCASSQGQGALRGYTFGSGTRLTVV.

This clone has just one count. The gene calls are TRBV4-3 and TRBJ1-2; D is undetermined. V dropped 2 bases and J dropped 3 bases, with 7 bases sitting between them. The CDR3 has 13 amino acids. Germline CDR1 and CDR2: LGHNA and YSLEER. The CDR3 DNA sequence: TGCGCCAGCAGCCAAAGCCTGGACTATGGCTACACCTTC. It translates to CASSQSLDYGYTF.

This clone was counted a few times. The chain uses TRBV5-1 and TRBJ1-3; D remains unclear. Germline V gives CDR1 SGHRS, CDR2 YFSETQ. V was pared by 3 bases and J by 0 bases, with 13 bases between. The CDR3 is 16 residues long. In nucleotides, the CDR3 is TGCGCCAGCAGCTGGGGAGAGTCCCGCTCTGGAAACACCATATATTTT. Amino acids: CASSWGESRSGNTIYF.